The clone carrying this T cell receptor beta chain was seen a few times. The entry originates in a study of identical twins. V lost 2 bases and J lost 3, with 15 bases in between. The CDR3 consists of 16 residues. Via MiXCR, TCRdb re-called the 5' RACE reads, giving one row per CDR3 protein. The sample lists 700,000 to 950,000 distinct CDR3 sequences; 9% to 15% were seen once. These records were also assigned to another study, of yellow fever vaccine responses in identical twins.

The sequence came from a woman aged 18-35 years in good health. What was sequenced was PBMCs. V is TRBV12-3 or TRBV12-4 and J is TRBJ2-3, with D maybe TRBD2 (5 bases). This CDR3 is CASSLSSRDATDTQYF. The CDR3 nucleotides read TGTGCCAGCAGTTTAAGTAGCCGGGATGCTACAGATACGCAGTATTTT.